This T cell receptor (beta chain) stems from a study of cytomegalovirus exposure and HLA in healthy donors. Study context: Among about 380 genotyped donors, 65% to 90% fell in the Caucasian-associated ancestry cluster. Notes on the study in general: TCR beta sequences reportedly predicted most subjects' HLA-A and HLA-B alleles accurately.

Trimming removed 6 bases from V and 4 bases from J; junction bases left unmatched: 9. The V gene's germline CDR1 is LNHDA and CDR2 SQIVND (reference sequence). This CDR3 region has 15 residues. PCR used 60 Vbeta primers and 13 Jbeta primers. Assay used: immunoSEQ multiplex PCR; TCRdb lists only in-frame clones, some missing. This table holds around 140,000 clones. Details on this clone: What it binds is unknown.

The V call is TRBV19, the J call TRBJ1-5; 7 bases match TRBD1. The clonotype comes from a woman in her thirties or forties in good health and CMV-seronegative. The specimen sequenced was PBMCs. In DNA, the CDR3 is TGTGCCAGTAGGCATCAGGGGGGCGGGAATCAGCCCCAGCATTTT. Encoded protein: CASRHQGGGNQPQHF.